The 16 T cell receptor beta chains below all came from one sample that was sequenced in a study of shared clonotypes between healthy human individuals. Naive CD8 cells comprised CD45RO-negative, CCR7-positively selected cells, excluding terminally differentiated effector memory CD45RA+ cells. Clones were read by immunoSEQ multiplex PCR, and TCRdb kept only the in-frame ones, dropping some. The repertoire holds around 2,000,000 clones, about 95% seen once, with roughly 1% in the top ten. Sequenced sample: naive CD8+ T cells sorted from blood. The source is a man between 18 and 29 years old in good health.

This clone was observed once. The J gene is TRBJ2-5, the V gene TRBV19, with 9 bases matching TRBD1. Germline V gives CDR1 LNHDA, CDR2 SQIVND (reference sequence). The CDR3 has 16 amino acids. With 5 bases clipped from V and 2 bases from J, the junction kept 9 bases outside the gene matches. The CDR3 nucleotides are TGTGCCAGTAGTCTAGGGACAGGGACCCTTCAAGAGACCCAGTACTTC. Residues: CASSLGTGTLQETQYF.

The chain has TRBV15 and TRBJ2-5, with no clear D. CDR1 and CDR2 from the germline V gene are LNHNV and YYDKDF (reference sequence). With 3 bases removed from V and 7 bases from J, the gap between germline ends came to 9 bases. The CDR3 is made up of 12 amino acids. The CDR3 bases are TGTGCCACCAGCAGCCTAAGCCCGACCCAGTACTTC. It specifies CATSSLSPTQYF.

In nucleotides, the CDR3 is TGCGCCAGCAGCCTTAGACTAGCGGGAGATATGGGTAATGAGCAGTTCTTC. Translation gives CASSLRLAGDMGNEQFF. The chain uses TRBV4-3 and TRBJ2-1, with 12 bases lining up with TRBD2. The germline CDR1 and CDR2 sequences are LGHNA and YSLEER. The CDR3 consists of 17 residues. The V and J ends lost 4 bases and 7 bases, in that order; junction bases with no gene match: 11.

V and J are TRBV5-1 and TRBJ2-7, with 12 bases aligning to TRBD2. Germline V gives CDR1 SGHRS, CDR2 YFSETQ. With V trimmed by 4 bases and J by 4 bases, 6 bases remained unmatched. This CDR3 comprises 15 residues. CDR3 protein: CASSPPSGGEYEQYF. The CDR3 region has the DNA TGCGCCAGCAGCCCTCCTAGCGGGGGGGAGTACGAGCAGTACTTC.

The chain combines TRBV27 with TRBJ2-1; TRBD1 or TRBD2 may be the D gene (5 bases each). The CDR3 spans 14 residues. Deletions cut 6 bases from V and 4 bases from J, with 13 bases between. Germline lookup yields CDR1 MNHEY and CDR2 SMNVEV (reference sequence). CDR3 protein: CASSLGAAYNEQFF. CDR3 bases: TGTGCCAGCAGCCTCGGGGCGGCTTACAATGAGCAGTTCTTC.

The chain links TRBV19 to TRBJ2-7, with D unclear. This CDR3 contains 14 residues. Germline lookup yields CDR1 LNHDA and CDR2 SQIVND (reference sequence). Trimming stripped 3 bases from V and 5 bases from J, with 14 bases between. The CDR3 protein is CASSMVSGADEQYF. Here the CDR3 DNA reads TGTGCCAGTAGTATGGTGTCGGGCGCCGACGAGCAGTACTTC.

The gene calls are TRBV4-1 and TRBJ2-6, with a weak D call TRBD1 (5 bases). The germline V gene encodes CDR1 MGHRA and CDR2 YSYEKL. V was trimmed by 1 base and J by 4 bases, leaving 8 bases between them. The CDR3 is 15 amino acids. The CDR3, as DNA: TGCGCCAGCAGCCAAGCAGGGTTAGGGGCCAACGTCCTGACTTTC. It encodes CASSQAGLGANVLTF.

This chain connects TRBV27 to TRBJ2-7, with D hard to call. CDR3 size: 13 residues. Germline V CDR1 and CDR2: MNHEY, SMNVEV (reference sequence). V lost 10 bases and J 3 bases, leaving 16 bases between the germline ends. The CDR3 DNA is TGTGCCACTGCCTTGACTGGCATCTACGAGCAGTACTTC. This gives the protein CATALTGIYEQYF.

The chain employs TRBV19 and TRBJ2-1; the D is unclear. The V end lost 6 bases, the J end lost 0 bases, and 12 bases lay between the germline ends. Germline V gene sequence: CDR1 LNHDA, CDR2 SQIVND (reference sequence). The CDR3 extends over 15 amino acids. The CDR3 DNA sequence: TGTGCCAGTAGCCCAGGCCCGAGCTCCTACAATGAGCAGTTCTTC. This sequence encodes CASSPGPSSYNEQFF.

This chain links TRBV7-9 with TRBJ2-3, with 11 bases matching TRBD2. The CDR3 loop spans 17 amino acids. Per the germline V gene, CDR1 is SEHNR and CDR2 is FQNEAQ (reference sequence). V gave up 1 base and J gave up 0 bases; unmatched junction bases: 3. CDR3 sequence (DNA): TGTGCCAGCAGCTTAGACCTAGCGGGGGGAAGCACAGATACGCAGTATTTT. Its protein is CASSLDLAGGSTDTQYF.

The chain links TRBV5-6 to TRBJ2-4; possibly TRBD2 for D (5 bases). This CDR3 region has 13 residues. Trimming left V 9 bases short and J 5 bases short, with 15 bases between. CDR1 is SGHDT, CDR2 YYEEEE, per germline. CDR3 loop: CATFRDGENIQYF. DNA for the CDR3: TGTGCCACCTTTCGGGATGGCGAAAACATTCAGTACTTC.

The rearrangement joins TRBV29-1 to TRBJ2-7; D might be TRBD2 (5 bases). This CDR3 contains 11 residues. Germline V CDR1 and CDR2: SQVTM, ANQGSEA. V lost 4 bases to trimming and J lost 3 bases, with 7 bases between them. The CDR3 here is CSVAEGYEQYF. The CDR3 bases are TGCAGCGTTGCCGAGGGCTACGAGCAGTACTTC.

The genes are TRBV10-2 and TRBJ1-2, with D possibly TRBD1 on 5 matching bases. V lost 8 bases to trimming and J lost 6 bases, with 16 bases between them. The CDR3 has 13 residues. Germline V gene sequence: CDR1 WSHSY, CDR2 SAAADI. The CDR3 loop reads CASWPAGTNGYTF. CDR3 nucleotides: TGCGCCAGCTGGCCCGCGGGGACGAATGGCTACACCTTC.

The rearrangement joins TRBV11-1 to TRBJ2-7; maybe TRBD1 (6 bases). Germline V gives CDR1 SGHAT, CDR2 FQDESV (reference sequence). This CDR3 is built from 13 residues. The V end lost 8 bases, the J end lost 2 bases, and 13 bases lay between the germline ends. The CDR3 DNA reads TGTGCCAGCTCTTGGACAGATCCCTACGAGCAGTACTTC. This translates into CASSWTDPYEQYF.

On this clone itself: The sample has other DNA sequences that encode this CDR3 too. V gene TRBV27 combines with J gene TRBJ2-1; D is unclear. Germline V gene data show CDR1 as MNHEY and CDR2 as SMNVEV (reference sequence). The ends were cut back, 3 bases at V and 4 bases at J, with 7 bases in the middle. The CDR3 runs to 13 residues. DNA of the CDR3: TGTGCCAGCAGTTTTACAGCGTACAATGAGCAGTTCTTC. It encodes CASSFTAYNEQFF.

This rearrangement joins TRBV25-1 to TRBJ2-1; no reliable D call. The germline gives CDR1 MGHDK, CDR2 SYGVNS. V shed 7 bases and J shed 6 bases, with 16 bases lying between them. The CDR3 contains 14 residues. Written as DNA, the CDR3 is TGTGCCAGCACCTCTGGATTTGGTCGCAATGAGCAGTTCTTC. Protein product: CASTSGFGRNEQFF.